The 9 T cell receptor beta chains presented below share a single source sample, sequenced in a study of shared clonotypes between healthy human individuals. Naive CD8 cells comprised CD45RO-negative, CCR7-positively selected cells, excluding terminally differentiated effector memory CD45RA+ cells. The method was immunoSEQ multiplex PCR; TCRdb's version includes in-frame clones alone and lacks a portion of them. The sample records under 1 million clones, 96% being singletons. Sequenced material: naive CD8+ T cells sorted from blood. The receptors derive from a man between 25 and 39 years old in good health.

V is TRBV27 and J is TRBJ2-7; perhaps TRBD1 as D (6 bases). CDR1 MNHEY and CDR2 SMNVEV come from the germline V gene (reference sequence). The V gene lost 6 bases and the J gene lost 3 bases, with 18 bases spanning the gap. The CDR3 runs 15 residues. The CDR3 region is CASRYTAGTSYEQYF. The DNA of the CDR3 is TGTGCCAGCAGGTATACCGCCGGGACAAGCTACGAGCAGTACTTC.

This chain connects TRBV6-6 to TRBJ1-5; D is uncertain. V lost 7 bases to trimming and J lost 7 bases, with 20 bases between them. Germline V gene lookup returns CDR1 MNHNY and CDR2 SVGAGI (reference sequence). The CDR3 has 15 residues. This chain's CDR3 is CASNPGLIAGQPQHF. The DNA for the CDR3 is TGTGCCAGCAATCCCGGACTCATAGCCGGGCAGCCCCAGCATTTT.

The CDR3 nucleotides are TGCGCCAGCAGTAAAAGCGGAAGCTCCTACAATGAGCAGTTCTTC. Protein product: CASSKSGSSYNEQFF. This chain joins TRBV10-2 and TRBJ2-1; D is possibly TRBD2 (5 bases). This CDR3 is built from 15 residues. With 5 bases removed from V and 0 bases from J, the gap between germline ends came to 11 bases. The V gene's germline CDR1 is WSHSY and CDR2 SAAADI.

The chain combines TRBV5-4 with TRBJ1-1; D gene uncertain. The V gene lost 0 bases and the J gene lost 6 bases, with 12 bases spanning the gap. Per germline, CDR1 SGHNT and CDR2 YYREEE (reference sequence). There are 14 residues in the CDR3. The CDR3 spells CASSLEEGWPEAFF. The CDR3 DNA is TGTGCCAGCAGCTTGGAAGAGGGTTGGCCTGAAGCTTTCTTT.

About this clone itself: This specimen includes other DNA sequences encoding the same CDR3. V gene TRBV27 combines with J gene TRBJ2-1, with D maybe TRBD2 (6 bases). Per the germline V gene, CDR1 is MNHEY and CDR2 is SMNVEV (reference sequence). CDR3 length: 12 residues. V lost 6 bases and J 6 bases, leaving 9 bases between the germline ends. This CDR3 is CASSLGGNEQFF. The CDR3 region has the DNA TGTGCCAGCAGCCTCGGGGGCAATGAGCAGTTCTTC.

The chain has TRBV7-9 and TRBJ2-2; 9 bases line up with TRBD2. This CDR3 spans 16 amino acids. J was trimmed by 6 bases and V by 5 bases; bases with no gene match: 10. CDR1 is SEHNR, CDR2 FQNEAQ, per germline (reference sequence). As DNA, the CDR3 is TGTGCCAGCAGCCCGGGGACTAGCCACCGGCCCGGGGAGCTGTTTTTT. The encoded protein is CASSPGTSHRPGELFF.

This clone was counted a single time. V gene TRBV28 combines with J gene TRBJ2-3; 11 positions agree with TRBD2. The CDR3 sequence is 16 residues long. CDR1 is MDHEN, CDR2 SYDVKM, per germline. V lost 3 bases and J lost 3; bases outside the gene matches: 5. This CDR3 reads CASSFTSGSMTDTQYF. The CDR3 nucleotides are TGTGCCAGCAGTTTTACTAGCGGGAGTATGACAGATACGCAGTATTTT.

The chain recombines TRBV7-9 with TRBJ2-7, with 10 bases matching TRBD1. V shed 5 bases and J 4 bases; nucleotides not matched to a gene: 8. CDR3 length: 15 residues. From germline, CDR1 is SEHNR and CDR2 FQNEAQ (reference sequence). Here the CDR3 DNA reads TGTGCCAGCAGCCTTCCCGGGACAGGGGATTACGAGCAGTACTTC. Amino acid sequence: CASSLPGTGDYEQYF.

V usage is TRBV7-6 and J usage is TRBJ1-3; D unclear. Germline loops: CDR1 SGHVS, CDR2 FNYEAQ. The CDR3 runs 16 residues. Trimming stripped 2 bases from V and 4 bases from J, with 15 bases between. Here the CDR3 DNA reads TGTGCCAGCAGCTTATTTGTCGGGAGTTCAGGAAACACCATATATTTT. It encodes CASSLFVGSSGNTIYF.